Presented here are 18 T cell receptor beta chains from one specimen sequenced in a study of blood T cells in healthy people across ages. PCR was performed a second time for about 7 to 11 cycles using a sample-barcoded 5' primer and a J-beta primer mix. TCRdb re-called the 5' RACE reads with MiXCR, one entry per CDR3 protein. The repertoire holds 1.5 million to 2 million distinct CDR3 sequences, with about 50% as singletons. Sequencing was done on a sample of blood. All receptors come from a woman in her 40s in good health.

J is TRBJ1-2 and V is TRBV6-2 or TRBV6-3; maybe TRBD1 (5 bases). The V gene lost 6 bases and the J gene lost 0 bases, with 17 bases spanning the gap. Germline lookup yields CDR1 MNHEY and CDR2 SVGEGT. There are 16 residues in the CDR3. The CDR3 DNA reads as TGTGCCAGCAGCCGAGAAGGGGCCCTCTCTAACTATGGCTACACCTTC. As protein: CASSREGALSNYGYTF.

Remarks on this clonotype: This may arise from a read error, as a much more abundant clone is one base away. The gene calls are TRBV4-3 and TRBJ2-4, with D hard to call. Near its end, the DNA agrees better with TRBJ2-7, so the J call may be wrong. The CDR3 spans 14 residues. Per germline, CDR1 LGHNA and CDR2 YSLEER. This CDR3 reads CASSQEKTDYEQYF. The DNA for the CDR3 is TGCGCCAGCAGCCAAGAGAAGACGGATTACGAGCAGTACTTC.

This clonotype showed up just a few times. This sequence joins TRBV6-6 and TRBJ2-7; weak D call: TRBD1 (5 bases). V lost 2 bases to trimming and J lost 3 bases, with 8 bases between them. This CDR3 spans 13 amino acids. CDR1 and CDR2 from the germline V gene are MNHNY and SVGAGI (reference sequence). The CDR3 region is CASSYGHYYEQYF. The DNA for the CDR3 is TGTGCCAGCAGTTACGGACACTACTACGAGCAGTACTTC.

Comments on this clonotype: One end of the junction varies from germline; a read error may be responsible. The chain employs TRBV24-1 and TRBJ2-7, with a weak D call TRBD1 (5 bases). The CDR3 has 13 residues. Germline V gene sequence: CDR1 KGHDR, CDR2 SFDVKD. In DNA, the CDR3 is TGTGCCTCCAGTGACCCTTCAGGGAAAGGGAAGTACTTC. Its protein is CASSDPSGKGKYF.

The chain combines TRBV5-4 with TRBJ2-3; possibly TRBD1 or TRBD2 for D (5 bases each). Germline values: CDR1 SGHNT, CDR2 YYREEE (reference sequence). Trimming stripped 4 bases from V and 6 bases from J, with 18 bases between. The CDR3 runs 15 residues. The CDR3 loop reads CASSQPLVGEDTQYF. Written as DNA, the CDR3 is TGTGCCAGCAGCCAACCCCTCGTGGGGGAGGATACGCAGTATTTT.

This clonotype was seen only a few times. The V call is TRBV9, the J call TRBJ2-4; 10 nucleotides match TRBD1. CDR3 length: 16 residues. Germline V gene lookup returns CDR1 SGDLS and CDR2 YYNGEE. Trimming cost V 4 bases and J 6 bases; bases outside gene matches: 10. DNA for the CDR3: TGTGCCAGCAGCCCCTTCCGGGACAGGGGATTAAACATTCAGTACTTC. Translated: CASSPFRDRGLNIQYF.

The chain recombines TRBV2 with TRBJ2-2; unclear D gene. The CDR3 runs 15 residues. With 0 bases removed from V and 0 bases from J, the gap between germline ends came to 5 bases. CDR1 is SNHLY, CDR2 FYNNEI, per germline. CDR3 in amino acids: CASSEALPNTGELFF. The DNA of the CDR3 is TGTGCCAGCAGTGAAGCGCTACCGAACACCGGGGAGCTGTTTTTT.

This CDR3 is CASSHDTLAKNIQYF. The CDR3, as DNA: TGTGCCAGCAGCCATGACACATTAGCCAAAAACATTCAGTACTTC. The chain combines TRBV7-9 with TRBJ2-4; no clear D gene. V was cut by 5 bases and J by 0 bases, with 11 bases left in between. Per germline, CDR1 SEHNR and CDR2 FQNEAQ (reference sequence). The CDR3 sequence is 15 residues long.

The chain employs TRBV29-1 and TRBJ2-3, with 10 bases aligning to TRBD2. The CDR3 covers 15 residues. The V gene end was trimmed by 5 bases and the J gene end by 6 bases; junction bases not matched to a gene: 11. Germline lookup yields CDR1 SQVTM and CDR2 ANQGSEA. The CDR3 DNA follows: TGCAGCGTTCCCAATAGCGGGGGGAGAAAGGATACGCAGTATTTT. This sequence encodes CSVPNSGGRKDTQYF.

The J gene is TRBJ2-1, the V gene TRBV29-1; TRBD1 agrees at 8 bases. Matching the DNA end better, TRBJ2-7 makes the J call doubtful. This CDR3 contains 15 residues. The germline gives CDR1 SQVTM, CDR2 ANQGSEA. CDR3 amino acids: CSVEGTGTGYNEQYF. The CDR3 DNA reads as TGCAGCGTTGAAGGTACCGGGACAGGATACAATGAGCAGTACTTC.

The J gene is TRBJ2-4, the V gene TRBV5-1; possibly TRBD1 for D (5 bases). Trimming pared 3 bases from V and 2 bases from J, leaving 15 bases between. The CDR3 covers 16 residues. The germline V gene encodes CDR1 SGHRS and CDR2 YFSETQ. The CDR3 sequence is CASSSVGQGTKNIQYF. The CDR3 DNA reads TGCGCCAGCAGCTCGGTAGGGCAGGGCACCAAAAACATTCAGTACTTC.

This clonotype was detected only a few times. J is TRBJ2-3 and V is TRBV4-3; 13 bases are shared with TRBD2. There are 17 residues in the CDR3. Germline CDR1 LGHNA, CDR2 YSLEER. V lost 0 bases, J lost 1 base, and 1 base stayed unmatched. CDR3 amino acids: CASSQDGLAGGTDTQYF. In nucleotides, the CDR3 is TGCGCCAGCAGCCAAGACGGACTAGCGGGGGGCACAGATACGCAGTATTTT.

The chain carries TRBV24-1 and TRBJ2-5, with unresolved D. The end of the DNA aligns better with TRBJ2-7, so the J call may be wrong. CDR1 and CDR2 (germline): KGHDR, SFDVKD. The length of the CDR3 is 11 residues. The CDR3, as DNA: TGTGCCACCAGTACTGCCGGCGAGCAGTACTTC. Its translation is CATSTAGEQYF.

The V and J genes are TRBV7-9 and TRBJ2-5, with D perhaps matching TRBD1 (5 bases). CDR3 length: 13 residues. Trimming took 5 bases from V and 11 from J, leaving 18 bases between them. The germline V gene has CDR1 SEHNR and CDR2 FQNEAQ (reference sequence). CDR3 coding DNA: TGTGCCAGCAGCGTAGAAACCAGGGCCAGGCAGTACTTC. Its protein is CASSVETRARQYF.

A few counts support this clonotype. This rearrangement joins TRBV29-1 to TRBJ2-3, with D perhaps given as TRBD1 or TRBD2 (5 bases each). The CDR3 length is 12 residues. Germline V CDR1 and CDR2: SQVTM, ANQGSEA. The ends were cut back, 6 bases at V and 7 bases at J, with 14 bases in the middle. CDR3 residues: CSVHGAVNTQYF. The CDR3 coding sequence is TGCAGCGTACACGGGGCGGTGAATACGCAGTATTTT.

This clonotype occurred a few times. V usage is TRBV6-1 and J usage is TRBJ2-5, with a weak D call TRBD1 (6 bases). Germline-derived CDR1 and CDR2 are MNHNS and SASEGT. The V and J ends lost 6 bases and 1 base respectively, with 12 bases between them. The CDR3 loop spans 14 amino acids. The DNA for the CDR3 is TGTGCCAGCAGGCCCGGGACATTCCAAGAGACCCAGTACTTC. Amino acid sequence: CASRPGTFQETQYF.

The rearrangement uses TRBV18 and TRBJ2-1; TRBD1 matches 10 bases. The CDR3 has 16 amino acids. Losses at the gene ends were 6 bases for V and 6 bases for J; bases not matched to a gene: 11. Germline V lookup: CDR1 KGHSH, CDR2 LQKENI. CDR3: CASSLSTGTGVNEQFF. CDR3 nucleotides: TGTGCCAGCTCGCTCAGCACCGGGACAGGGGTCAATGAGCAGTTCTTC.

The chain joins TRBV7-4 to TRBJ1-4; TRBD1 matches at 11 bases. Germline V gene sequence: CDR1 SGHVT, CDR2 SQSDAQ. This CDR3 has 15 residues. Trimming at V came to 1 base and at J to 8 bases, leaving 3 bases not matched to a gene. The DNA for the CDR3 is TGTGCCAGCAGCTTAGTGGGACAGGGGGACGAAAAACTGTTTTTT. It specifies CASSLVGQGDEKLFF.